The clone carrying this T cell receptor beta chain was detected many times. Its antigen is as yet unknown. This entry comes from a study of metastatic and nonmetastatic thyroid tumors. Study results and limitations: Compared with benign nodules, malignant thyroid tumors were reported to have significantly higher TCR beta diversity in both blood and tumor.

No patient received treatment before thyroid surgery. V was shortened by 5 bases and J by 15 bases, with 17 bases between the two germline ends. The germline V gene encodes CDR1 MNHEY and CDR2 SVGEGT. The CDR3 contains 12 residues. Via MiXCR, TCRdb re-called the PCR reads. The sample holds roughly 12,000 clones, under 25% seen once. The chain links TRBV6-2 or TRBV6-3 to TRBJ2-4; D possibly uses TRBD1 or TRBD2 (5 bases each). This TCR was recovered from a female donor with papillary thyroid cancer or a benign thyroid nodule (not recorded which). Some clones in this sample may be carry-over from other donors' samples. Sequenced: adjacent normal tissue. CDR3 amino acids: CASSDPGPGRYF. As DNA, the CDR3 is TGTGCCAGCAGTGACCCGGGGCCAGGCCGGTACTTC.